Listed below are T cell receptor beta chains from one sample, sequenced in a study of cytomegalovirus exposure and HLA in healthy donors. Assay: immunoSEQ multiplex PCR; the TCRdb copy retains only in-frame clones and omits some. The sample consists of roughly 170,000 clones, 75% to 90% of them appearing once. Source material: PBMCs. All receptors come from a man younger than 45 in good health and CMV-seropositive. Both conserved end residues are part of each CDR3. Fields, in order: D gene, V gene, clone size, J gene, CDR3 protein, CDR3 DNA. D genes are given only for firm matches. Only some rows state a clone size, as once, few, many or a class for expanded clones.

>.|TRBV4-3|.|TRBJ1-2
CASSQEWGGPLGTF
TGCGCCAGCAGCCAAGAATGGGGAGGGCCGCTAGGCACCTTC
>.|TRBV27|once|TRBJ1-1
CASRDNMNTEAFF
TGTGCCAGTCGGGACAACATGAACACTGAAGCTTTCTTT
>.|TRBV27|.|TRBJ1-5
CASSLSNQGLQPQHF
TGTGCCAGCAGTTTATCGAATCAGGGCTTACAGCCCCAGCATTTT
>TRBD1|TRBV11-2|.|TRBJ2-7
CASSKDRAAEQYF
TGTGCCAGCAGCAAGGACAGGGCGGCCGAGCAGTACTTC
>.|TRBV7-9|once|TRBJ2-1
CASFDPGAGRSSYNEQFF
TGTGCCAGCTTTGATCCCGGTGCGGGCCGGAGCTCCTACAATGAGCAGTTCTTC
>.|TRBV5-1|.|TRBJ2-1
CASSPGGQASSYNEQFF
TGCGCCAGCAGCCCGGGGGGACAGGCATCCTCCTACAATGAGCAGTTCTTC
>.|TRBV11-2|.|TRBJ2-7
CASSLAGDGSYEQYF
TGTGCCAGCAGCTTAGCGGGGGACGGCTCCTACGAGCAGTACTTC
>TRBD1|TRBV4-2|.|TRBJ1-1
CASSQEGGVGGYAFF
TGTGCCAGCAGCCAAGAAGGGGGCGTAGGGGGCTACGCTTTCTTT
>.|TRBV11-3|.|TRBJ2-1
CASSLEVGSYNEQFF
TGTGCCAGCAGCTTAGAGGTCGGTTCCTACAATGAGCAGTTCTTC
>TRBD2|TRBV4-1|once|TRBJ2-1
CASSQGGGTSGGDPYNEQFF
TGCGCCAGCAGCCAAGGGGGAGGGACTAGCGGGGGGGATCCCTACAATGAGCAGTTCTTC
>.|TRBV7-9|.|TRBJ1-3
CASSLRTSSGNTIYF
TGTGCCAGCAGCTTACGGACAAGCTCTGGAAACACCATATATTTT
>TRBD2|TRBV28|few|TRBJ2-7
CASSSPGLAGPSSSYEQYF
TGTGCCAGCAGTTCACCGGGACTAGCGGGACCCTCAAGCTCCTACGAGCAGTACTTC
>TRBD1|TRBV11-2|few|TRBJ2-5
CASTLTGQLQETQYF
TGTGCCAGCACGTTAACGGGACAGTTACAAGAGACCCAGTACTTC
>TRBD2|TRBV7-2|.|TRBJ2-7
CASSLGLARDEQYF
TGTGCCAGCAGCTTGGGACTAGCCAGGGACGAGCAGTACTTC
>TRBD2|TRBV7-8|.|TRBJ2-2
CASSPQRWGSGNANTGELFF
TGTGCCAGCAGCCCCCAGCGATGGGGTAGCGGGAATGCGAACACCGGGGAGCTGTTTTTT
>.|TRBV27|.|TRBJ1-6
CASSLGAFSYSPLHF
TGTGCCAGCAGTTTAGGGGCATTCTCGTATTCACCCCTCCACTTT
>TRBD1|TRBV11-2|.|TRBJ2-7
CASSLLRGQTFSYEQYF
TGTGCCAGCAGCTTACTACGGGGACAGACTTTCTCCTACGAGCAGTACTTC
>TRBD2|TRBV5-4|.|TRBJ2-5
CASSSPGGEETQYF
TGTGCCAGCAGCTCCCCGGGGGGGGAAGAGACCCAGTACTTC
>.|TRBV9|.|TRBJ2-3
CASSPPSTDTQYF
TGTGCCAGCAGCCCCCCTAGCACAGATACGCAGTATTTT
>TRBD1|TRBV7-9|.|TRBJ1-3
CSSSSTMTGTVSGNTIYF
TGTTCCAGCAGCTCGACAATGACAGGGACAGTCTCTGGAAACACCATATATTTT
>.|TRBV7-8|.|TRBJ1-1
CASSLDPRQLAFF
TGTGCCAGCAGCTTAGATCCTCGACAGTTAGCTTTCTTT
>TRBD1|TRBV9|.|TRBJ1-2
CASSVGRRGPYGYTF
TGTGCCAGCAGCGTTGGCCGCAGGGGGCCATATGGCTACACCTTC
>TRBD1|TRBV10-3|.|TRBJ1-2
CATGGTGSVEVNGYTF
TGTGCCACCGGGGGGACAGGAAGTGTGGAGGTGAATGGCTACACCTTC
>TRBD1|TRBV6-6|few|TRBJ2-1
CASRTGTGTYNEQFF
TGTGCCAGCCGAACCGGGACAGGGACTTACAATGAGCAGTTCTTC
>.|TRBV6-5|.|TRBJ1-5
CASRAQSNQPQHF
TGTGCCAGCAGGGCACAGAGCAATCAGCCCCAGCATTTT
>TRBD2|TRBV7-9|.|TRBJ2-3
CASSKGAAGGLNTDTQYF
TGTGCCAGCAGCAAGGGGGCAGCGGGGGGACTAAACACAGATACGCAGTATTTT
>TRBD2|TRBV7-2|.|TRBJ2-3
CASSLSGGYTDTQYF
TGTGCCAGCAGCTTATCGGGGGGGTACACAGATACGCAGTATTTT
>.|TRBV7-8|.|TRBJ1-1
CASSLQATAFF
TGTGCCAGCAGCTTACAGGCCACGGCTTTCTTT
>.|TRBV5-4|.|TRBJ1-1
CASSFRMDRGGGTEAFF
TGTGCCAGCAGCTTTCGAATGGACAGAGGAGGTGGTACTGAAGCTTTCTTT
>.|TRBV7-9|.|TRBJ1-2
CASSSGPVGFGQGYTF
TGTGCCAGCAGCTCAGGGCCAGTAGGCTTCGGACAGGGCTACACCTTC
>.|TRBV2|.|TRBJ2-3
CASSLRLGGTDTQYF
TGTGCCAGCAGTCTCCGACTAGGCGGCACAGATACGCAGTATTTT
>TRBD1|TRBV18|.|TRBJ2-3
CASSPGDRPSTDTQYF
TGTGCCAGCTCACCCGGGGACAGGCCTAGCACAGATACGCAGTATTTT
>.|TRBV19|.|TRBJ2-5
CASQHRGGGPDETQYF
TGTGCCAGCCAGCACAGGGGGGGAGGGCCCGATGAGACCCAGTACTTC
>TRBD1|TRBV27|.|TRBJ1-2
CASRGLHNRGLLGGYTF
TGTGCCAGCCGAGGGTTGCACAACAGGGGGCTTTTAGGTGGCTACACCTTC
>TRBD1|TRBV5-1|.|TRBJ1-2
CASSFVGTGNYGYTF
TGCGCCAGCAGCTTCGTCGGGACAGGGAATTATGGCTACACCTTC
>TRBD1|TRBV7-3|.|TRBJ1-2
CASSLDQSGTGEDYGYTF
TGTGCCAGCAGCTTAGACCAATCCGGGACAGGGGAGGACTATGGCTACACCTTC
>.|TRBV21-1|once|TRBJ1-5
CASSNGQINQPQHF
TGTGCCAGCAGCAACGGACAGATCAATCAGCCCCAGCATTTT
>TRBD2|TRBV9|.|TRBJ2-3
CASAEGLAGPDTQYF
TGTGCCAGCGCCGAGGGGCTAGCGGGACCAGATACGCAGTATTTT
>TRBD2|TRBV15|once|TRBJ2-1
CATSRGYLAGASNEQFF
TGTGCCACCAGCAGGGGATATCTAGCGGGAGCGTCAAATGAGCAGTTCTTC
>.|TRBV7-9|.|TRBJ2-7
CASSPTESYEQYF
TGTGCCAGCAGCCCGACAGAGTCCTACGAGCAGTACTTC
>.|TRBV7-3|.|TRBJ2-1
CASSFSNEQFF
TGTGCCAGCAGCTTCTCCAATGAGCAGTTCTTC
>.|TRBV5-1|.|TRBJ1-2
CASSFQGQTYGYTF
TGCGCCAGCAGCTTCCAGGGGCAAACCTATGGCTACACCTTC
>.|TRBV6-4|.|TRBJ2-2
CASSEQRYSRLFF
TGTGCCAGCAGTGAACAGCGGTACTCCCGCCTGTTTTTT
>TRBD2|TRBV7-2|.|TRBJ2-7
CASRLGGIYEQYF
TGTGCCAGCAGACTGGGGGGGATATACGAGCAGTACTTC
>.|TRBV5-1|.|TRBJ2-3
CASSFGGRPDTQYF
TGCGCCAGCAGCTTCGGGGGGCGTCCAGATACGCAGTATTTT
>.|TRBV6-1|.|TRBJ1-3
CASSESGRAGNTIYF
TGTGCCAGCAGTGAATCGGGGAGAGCTGGAAACACCATATATTTT
>TRBD1|TRBV11-3|.|TRBJ2-7
CASSSGTGAYEQYF
TGTGCCAGCAGCTCCGGGACAGGGGCCTACGAGCAGTACTTC
>.|TRBV6-5|.|TRBJ1-3
CASSYSGSRNTIYF
TGTGCCAGCAGTTACTCGGGCAGCCGAAACACCATATATTTT
>.|TRBV19|.|TRBJ1-1
CASRPQGTEAFF
TGTGCCAGTAGGCCCCAGGGAACTGAAGCTTTCTTT
>.|TRBV5-1|.|TRBJ1-3
CASSTGSSGNTIYF
TGCGCCAGCAGCACAGGGAGCTCTGGAAACACCATATATTTT
>.|TRBV27|.|TRBJ1-2
CASGGLYYGYTF
TGTGCCAGCGGGGGACTGTACTATGGCTACACCTTC
>.|TRBV30|.|TRBJ1-1
CACKGAVNTEAFF
TGTGCCTGCAAAGGGGCTGTTAACACTGAAGCTTTCTTT
>.|TRBV11-3|.|TRBJ2-5
CASGSGYQETQYF
TGTGCCAGCGGTAGCGGATACCAAGAGACCCAGTACTTC